This TCR beta chain was captured by sequencing in a study of T cell responses to AZD1222 COVID-19 vaccine. Study results and limitations: Spike was spanned by vaccine-associated CD4 TCRs, with dominance at 160-218 and 743-854. Of the AZD1222 recipients, only 5 to 7 were seropositive at baseline. Donors were largely white British and mainly female; clonal diversity was possibly underestimated. Regions left unmutated in variants are reportedly the target of nearly half of spike-specific TCRs.

This CDR3 region has 17 residues. Germline V CDR1 and CDR2: LGHNA, YNFKEQ. V was clipped by 6 bases and J by 2 bases; unmatched bases: 14. The table came from immunoSEQ multiplex PCR; TCRdb's copy has only in-frame clones and leaves some out. This table holds about 170,000 clones, around nine tenths found once. With regard to this clone: Its target is not known.

The sequence derives from an adult who received the AZD1222 COVID-19 vaccine. Here the sequenced sample was peripheral blood, taken 28 days after the second AZD1222 dose. This rearrangement joins TRBV4-2 to TRBJ2-3; 7 bases are a match to TRBD2. The CDR3 nucleotides are TGTGCCAGCAGTCCGTTGGGCGGGGGAATTAACACAGATACGCAGTATTTT. It is translated as CASSPLGGGINTDTQYF.